This is a list of T cell receptor beta chains from one sample in a study of blood T cell repertoires in COVID-19. Generated by immunoSEQ multiplex PCR, the TCRdb table keeps only in-frame clones and is missing some. The sample has 200,000 to 300,000 clones, 86% seen once. Material for sequencing was PBMCs or T cells enriched from blood (not recorded which). Source of these receptors: a woman between 18 and 30 years old who had recovered from COVID-19. CDR3s include the opening cysteine and the closing phenylalanine or tryptophan. A D gene is named only where the DNA matches it firmly. The listing skips clone size in some rows; elsewhere it reads once, few, many or a size class.

D	V	size	J	CDR3	DNA
TRBD2	TRBV6-1	few	TRBJ2-7	CASSESGGGSYEQYF	TGTGCCAGCAGTGAATCGGGGGGAGGTTCTTACGAGCAGTACTTC
NA	TRBV7-2	NA	TRBJ1-2	CASSQDSHYGYTF	TGTGCCAGCAGCCAGGACAGTCACTATGGCTACACCTTC
TRBD1	TRBV5-4	NA	TRBJ2-7	CASSSLGTGFHEQYF	TGTGCCAGCAGCTCCCTAGGGACAGGGTTTCACGAGCAGTACTTC
TRBD2	TRBV24-1	NA	TRBJ2-7	CATSDLASGRGEQYF	TGTGCCACCAGTGATTTGGCTAGCGGGAGAGGTGAGCAGTACTTC
NA	TRBV24-1	NA	TRBJ2-2	CATSDDSGNTGELFF	TGTGCCACCAGTGACGATAGCGGGAACACCGGGGAGCTGTTTTTT
NA	TRBV30	NA	TRBJ1-4	CAWSTGYHEKLFF	TGTGCCTGGTCCACAGGGTACCATGAAAAACTGTTTTTT
TRBD1	TRBV27	NA	TRBJ1-5	CASSGTTGNSNQPQHF	TGTGCCAGCAGTGGGACGACAGGGAATAGCAATCAGCCCCAGCATTTT
TRBD2	TRBV6-2/TRBV6-3	NA	TRBJ2-3	CASSSGYSGEFTDTQYF	TGTGCCAGCAGTTCGGGATATAGCGGGGAATTCACAGATACGCAGTATTTT
NA	TRBV5-4	NA	TRBJ1-1	CASSPGGANTEAFF	TGTGCCAGCAGCCCGGGAGGGGCTAACACTGAAGCTTTCTTT
TRBD1	TRBV6-4	few	TRBJ1-6	CASSEGQGNSPLHF	TGTGCCAGCAGTGAGGGACAGGGGAATTCACCCCTCCACTTT
NA	TRBV5-1	once	TRBJ2-5	CASSSGLTTEETQYF	TGCGCCAGCAGCTCGGGTTTGACTACTGAAGAGACCCAGTACTTC
NA	TRBV5-6	NA	TRBJ2-5	CASSPRPVQETQYF	TGTGCCAGCAGCCCTAGGCCCGTCCAAGAGACCCAGTACTTC